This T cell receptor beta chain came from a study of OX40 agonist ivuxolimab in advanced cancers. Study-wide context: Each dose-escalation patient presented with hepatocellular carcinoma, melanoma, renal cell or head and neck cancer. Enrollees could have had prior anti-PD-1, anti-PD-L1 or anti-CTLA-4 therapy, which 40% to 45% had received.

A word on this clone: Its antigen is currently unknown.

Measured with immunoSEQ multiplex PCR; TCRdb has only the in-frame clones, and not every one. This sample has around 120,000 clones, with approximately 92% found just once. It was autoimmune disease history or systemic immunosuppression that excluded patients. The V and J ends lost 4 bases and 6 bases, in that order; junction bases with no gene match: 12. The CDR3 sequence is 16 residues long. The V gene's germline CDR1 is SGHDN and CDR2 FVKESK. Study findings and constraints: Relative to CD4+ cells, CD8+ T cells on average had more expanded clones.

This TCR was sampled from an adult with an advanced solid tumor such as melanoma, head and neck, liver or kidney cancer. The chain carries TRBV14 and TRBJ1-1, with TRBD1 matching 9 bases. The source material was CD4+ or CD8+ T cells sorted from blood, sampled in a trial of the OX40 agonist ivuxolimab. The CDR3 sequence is CASSRHRDRVLAEAFF. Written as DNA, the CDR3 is TGTGCCAGCAGCCGCCACCGGGACAGGGTTTTGGCTGAAGCTTTCTTT.